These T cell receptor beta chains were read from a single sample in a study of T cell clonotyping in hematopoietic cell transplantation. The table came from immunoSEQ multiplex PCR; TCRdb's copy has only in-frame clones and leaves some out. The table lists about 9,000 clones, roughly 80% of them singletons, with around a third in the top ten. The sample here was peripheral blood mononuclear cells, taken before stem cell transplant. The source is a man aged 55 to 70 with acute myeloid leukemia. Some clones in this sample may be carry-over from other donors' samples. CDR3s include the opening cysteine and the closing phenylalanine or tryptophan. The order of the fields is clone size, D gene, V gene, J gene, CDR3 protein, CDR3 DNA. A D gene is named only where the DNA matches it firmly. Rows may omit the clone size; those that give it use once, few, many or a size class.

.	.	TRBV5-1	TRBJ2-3	CASSSPNRETTDTQYF	TGCGCCAGCAGCTCCCCGAACCGAGAGACCACAGATACGCAGTATTTT
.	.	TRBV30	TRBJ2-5	CAWGGGQVFETQYF	TGTGCCTGGGGCGGGGGACAGGTATTCGAGACCCAGTACTTC
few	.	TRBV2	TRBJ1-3	CASSAAGIGGNTIYF	TGTGCCAGCAGTGCGGCAGGGATCGGTGGAAACACCATATATTTT
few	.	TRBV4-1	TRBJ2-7	CASSQEAAVGYEQYF	TGCGCCAGCAGCCAAGAAGCAGCTGTGGGCTACGAGCAGTACTTC
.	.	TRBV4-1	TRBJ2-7	CASSQGQLSYEQYF	TGCGCCAGCAGCCAAGGACAGCTCTCCTACGAGCAGTACTTC
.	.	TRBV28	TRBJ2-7	CASSLTGRVYEQYF	TGTGCCAGCAGTTTAACGGGGCGCGTTTACGAGCAGTACTTC
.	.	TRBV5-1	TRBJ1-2	CASSLDGEKETF	TGCGCCAGCAGCCTGGATGGGGAGAAGGAGACCTTC
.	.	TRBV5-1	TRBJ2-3	CASSLGAPTDTQYF	TGCGCCAGCAGCTTGGGGGCCCCCACAGATACGCAGTATTTT
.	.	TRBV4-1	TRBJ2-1	CASSQEGGLSHNEQFF	TGCGCCAGCAGCCAAGAGGGGGGACTGAGTCACAATGAGCAGTTCTTC
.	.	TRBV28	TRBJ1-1	CASSSLAGNTEAFF	TGTGCCAGCAGTTCCCTTGCGGGTAACACTGAAGCTTTCTTT
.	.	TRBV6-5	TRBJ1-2	CASSYSGANYGYTF	TGTGCCAGCAGTTATTCAGGTGCTAACTATGGCTACACCTTC
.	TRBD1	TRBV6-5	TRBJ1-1	CASSYETGMNTEAFF	TGTGCCAGCAGTTACGAGACAGGGATGAACACTGAAGCTTTCTTT
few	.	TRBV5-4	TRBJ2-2	CASSLYAGTNTGELFF	TGTGCCAGCAGCTTGTATGCAGGGACGAACACCGGGGAGCTGTTTTTT
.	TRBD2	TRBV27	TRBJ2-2	CASSLISGRALGAGELFF	TGTGCCAGCAGTTTAATTAGCGGGAGGGCCCTGGGTGCCGGGGAGCTGTTTTTT
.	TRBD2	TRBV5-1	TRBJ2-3	CASSLRGGAGTTDTQYF	TGCGCCAGCAGCTTGAGGGGCGGAGCGGGGACCACAGATACGCAGTATTTT
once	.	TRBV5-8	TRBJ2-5	CASSMNGVSVYETQYF	TGTGCCAGCAGCATGAATGGGGTTAGCGTGTACGAGACCCAGTACTTC
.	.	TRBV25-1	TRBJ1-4	CASGARDGKEKLFF	TGTGCCAGCGGTGCTAGGGACGGGAAAGAAAAACTGTTTTTT
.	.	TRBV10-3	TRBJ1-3	CAISDPGLSGTIYF	TGTGCCATCAGTGACCCAGGGCTGAGTGGCACCATATATTTT
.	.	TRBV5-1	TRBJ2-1	CASSAANAVSYNEQFF	TGCGCCAGCAGTGCGGCTAACGCGGTATCCTACAATGAGCAGTTCTTC
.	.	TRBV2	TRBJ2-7	CASSEARQGGREQYF	TGTGCCAGCAGTGAAGCGCGGCAAGGGGGAAGGGAGCAGTACTTC
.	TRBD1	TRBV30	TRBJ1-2	CAWGQGKNGYTF	TGTGCCTGGGGACAGGGGAAAAACGGCTACACCTTC
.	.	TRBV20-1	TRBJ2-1	CSASSYNEQFF	TGCAGTGCTAGTTCCTACAATGAGCAGTTCTTC
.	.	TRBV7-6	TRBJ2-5	CASSLLTLEETQYF	TGTGCCAGCAGCTTACTTACTCTGGAAGAGACCCAGTACTTC
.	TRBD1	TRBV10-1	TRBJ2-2	CASSERDRATGELFF	TGCGCCAGCAGTGAACGCGACAGGGCCACCGGGGAGCTGTTTTTT
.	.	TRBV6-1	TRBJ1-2	CASSSVGPTYGYTF	TGTGCCAGCAGTTCCGTGGGACCGACTTATGGCTACACCTTC
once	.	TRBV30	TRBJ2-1	CAWSEAVSYNEQFF	TGTGCCTGGAGCGAGGCGGTCTCCTACAATGAGCAGTTCTTC
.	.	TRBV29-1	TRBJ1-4	CSVEGREKLFF	TGCAGCGTTGAAGGGCGGGAAAAACTGTTTTTT
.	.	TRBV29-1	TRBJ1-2	CSVEGATRAYGYTF	TGCAGCGTTGAAGGGGCAACCAGGGCCTATGGCTACACCTTC
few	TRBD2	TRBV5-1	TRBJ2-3	CASSLAVGGSTDTQYF	TGCGCCAGCAGCTTGGCGGTCGGGGGGAGCACAGATACGCAGTATTTT
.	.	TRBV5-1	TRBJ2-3	CASSSVYQAGTTDTQYF	TGCGCCAGCAGCTCCGTATACCAGGCAGGGACCACAGATACGCAGTATTTT
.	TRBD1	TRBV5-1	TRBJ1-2	CASSRDRGRTNYGYTF	TGCGCCAGCAGCCGGGACAGGGGGCGGACTAACTATGGCTACACCTTC
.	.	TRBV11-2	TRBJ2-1	CASSLGVGPYNEQFF	TGTGCCAGCAGCTTAGGGGTAGGACCCTACAATGAGCAGTTCTTC
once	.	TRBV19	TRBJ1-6	CASRTTRYSYNSPLHF	TGTGCCAGTAGGACCACACGCTACTCCTATAATTCACCCCTCCACTTT
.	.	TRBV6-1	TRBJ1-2	CASSDWDNYGYTF	TGTGCCAGCAGTGACTGGGATAACTATGGCTACACCTTC
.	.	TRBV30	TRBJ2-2	CAWKGGQNTGELFF	TGTGCCTGGAAAGGGGGACAAAACACCGGGGAGCTGTTTTTT
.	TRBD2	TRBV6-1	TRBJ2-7	CASSEQRGGPVEQYF	TGTGCCAGCAGTGAACAGCGGGGGGGCCCGGTTGAGCAGTACTTC
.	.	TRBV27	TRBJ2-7	CASSPSAGGLLSYEQYF	TGTGCCAGCAGTCCCAGTGCGGGCGGGCTGCTTTCCTACGAGCAGTACTTC
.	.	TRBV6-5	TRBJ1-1	CASSYSYGLNTEAFF	TGTGCCAGCAGTTACTCCTATGGACTGAACACTGAAGCTTTCTTT
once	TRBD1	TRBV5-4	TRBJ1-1	CASSPAGQMNTEAFF	TGTGCCAGCAGCCCGGCGGGACAGATGAACACTGAAGCTTTCTTT
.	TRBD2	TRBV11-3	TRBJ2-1	CASSLLAGGNEQFF	TGTGCCAGCAGCTTACTAGCGGGCGGGAATGAGCAGTTCTTC
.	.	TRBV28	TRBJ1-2	CASNPLLGVYGYTF	TGTGCCAGCAACCCCCTGCTGGGGGTGTATGGCTACACCTTC
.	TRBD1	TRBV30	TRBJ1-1	CAWIGTANTEAFF	TGTGCCTGGATAGGGACAGCGAACACTGAAGCTTTCTTT
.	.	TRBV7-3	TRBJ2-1	CASSPRTTANEQFF	TGTGCCAGCAGCCCAAGGACGACAGCCAATGAGCAGTTCTTC
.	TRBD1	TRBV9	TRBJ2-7	CASSVAGQGSEQYF	TGTGCCAGCAGCGTAGCGGGACAGGGATCCGAGCAGTACTTC
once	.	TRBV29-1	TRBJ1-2	CSVEPPSSYGYTF	TGCAGCGTTGAACCCCCTTCCAGCTATGGCTACACCTTC
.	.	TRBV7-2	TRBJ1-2	CASSIDRGPHYGYTF	TGTGCCAGCAGCATAGACCGGGGCCCCCACTATGGCTACACCTTC